The 30 T cell receptor beta chains below were found in one sample sequenced in a study of blood T cells in healthy people across ages. A J-beta primer mix and a sample-barcoded 5' primer were used in a second PCR of roughly 6 to 12 cycles. TCRdb processed the 5' RACE reads anew with MiXCR; each CDR3 protein has one entry. The sample holds 380,000 or so distinct CDR3 sequences, 45% to 60% seen once. Sequenced sample: blood. All receptors come from a man between 60 and 75 years old in good health.

This clonotype has only a few counts. V is TRBV20-1 and J is TRBJ2-1; 7 bases match TRBD2. The CDR3 has 13 residues. V dropped 3 bases and J dropped 8; count of bases not matched to a gene: 7. Germline CDR1 DFQATT, CDR2 SNEGSKA (reference sequence). CDR3: CSASGRLVDEQFF. The DNA for the CDR3 is TGCAGTGCTAGCGGGAGGCTAGTCGATGAGCAGTTCTTC.

The chain joins TRBV18 to TRBJ1-2; D unclear. The V gene lost 6 bases and the J gene lost 8 bases, with 16 bases spanning the gap. The CDR3 has 13 amino acids. Germline V CDR1 and CDR2: KGHSH, LQKENI. The CDR3 nucleotides are TGTGCCAGCTCCCCCCGGGCTCTCCGCGGCTACACCTTC. Amino acid sequence: CASSPRALRGYTF.

DNA for the CDR3: TGTGCCAGCAGCTTACCACGACGTGGCTACACCTTC. Translated, it gives CASSLPRRGYTF. The chain couples TRBV5-6 to TRBJ1-2; no clear D gene. From germline, CDR1 is SGHDT and CDR2 YYEEEE. The germline V and J ends were trimmed by 2 bases and 7 bases, with 9 bases remaining between them. The CDR3 runs 12 residues.

The chain couples TRBV20-1 to TRBJ2-3, with TRBD1 identical over 8 bases. Germline assignment: CDR1 DFQATT and CDR2 SNEGSKA (reference sequence). V shed 5 bases, J shed 2 bases, and the junction held 6 bases outside the gene matches. The CDR3 loop spans 14 amino acids. CDR3 bases: TGCAGTGCTGACAGGGGAAGGGCCACAGATACGCAGTATTTT. Residues: CSADRGRATDTQYF.

The chain carries TRBV4-3 and TRBJ2-1; a possible D gene is TRBD2 (6 bases). V dropped 0 bases and J dropped 2 bases, with 11 bases sitting between them. The CDR3 loop spans 16 amino acids. Germline loops: CDR1 LGHNA, CDR2 YSLEER. CDR3 nucleotide sequence: TGCGCCAGCAGCCAAGACCTAGCGCCCCCCTACAATGAGCAGTTCTTC. Amino acid sequence: CASSQDLAPPYNEQFF.

This clonotype was detected ten times or more. The chain couples TRBV2 to TRBJ2-1, with 15 bases aligning to TRBD2. Germline values: CDR1 SNHLY, CDR2 FYNNEI. The CDR3 spans 15 residues. J lost 8 bases, V lost 6 bases, and 5 bases had no gene match. CDR3 nucleotides: TGTGCCAGCAGGAGGACTAGCGGGGGGGCTCATGAGCAGTTCTTC. This codes for CASRRTSGGAHEQFF.

The rearrangement uses TRBV20-1 and TRBJ1-2, with a weak D call TRBD1 (6 bases). Per germline, CDR1 DFQATT and CDR2 SNEGSKA (reference sequence). The CDR3 length is 12 residues. V shed 4 bases and J shed 4 bases, with 10 bases lying between them. This chain's CDR3 is CSANQGSYGYTF. The CDR3 region has the DNA TGCAGTGCTAACCAGGGGTCCTATGGCTACACCTTC.

The J gene is TRBJ2-5, the V gene TRBV11-2, with D hard to call. CDR3 size: 14 residues. Trimming removed 0 bases from V and 5 bases from J, with 10 bases in between. Germline CDR1 reads SGHAT; CDR2 reads FQNNGV. The CDR3 loop reads CASSLDWGSETQYF. Written as DNA, the CDR3 is TGTGCCAGCAGCTTAGACTGGGGTTCGGAGACCCAGTACTTC.

V and J are TRBV20-1 and TRBJ1-1; TRBD1 agrees at 8 bases. The CDR3 is 16 residues long. CDR1 and CDR2 (germline): DFQATT, SNEGSKA (reference sequence). V was clipped by 4 bases and J by 5 bases; unmatched bases: 15. The CDR3 nucleotides are TGCAGTGCTATTACCGGCTTGCAGGGGGCGCAAACTGAAGCTTTCTTT. This translates into CSAITGLQGAQTEAFF.

The chain joins TRBV18 to TRBJ2-1; 13 bases agree with TRBD2. The closer fit of TRBJ2-7 to the DNA end suggests the J call may be wrong. Germline-derived CDR1 and CDR2 are KGHSH and LQKENI. The CDR3 extends over 15 amino acids. CDR3 DNA: TGTGCCAGCTCACCCCGGACTAGCGGGAGCAATGAGCAGTACTTC. Translation gives CASSPRTSGSNEQYF.

This clonotype showed up many times. This chain joins TRBV3-1 and TRBJ1-1, with 10 nucleotides matching TRBD1. V lost 8 bases and J lost 4; bases outside the gene matches: 13. Germline CDR1 and CDR2: LGHDT and YNNKEL (reference sequence). The CDR3 is 16 amino acids. This CDR3 is CASGYLPGQGLTEAFF. DNA for the CDR3: TGTGCCAGCGGCTATCTTCCGGGACAGGGGCTCACTGAAGCTTTCTTT.

This sequence joins TRBV6-6 and TRBJ2-1; 10 positions agree with TRBD2. The CDR3 runs to 16 residues. The germline CDR1 and CDR2 sequences are MNHNY and SVGAGI (reference sequence). V was clipped by 6 bases and J by 5 bases; unmatched bases: 10. CDR3: CASSSGAGGVHNEQFF. CDR3 nucleotides: TGTGCCAGCAGCTCGGGAGCGGGGGGGGTTCACAATGAGCAGTTCTTC.

The chain uses TRBV27 and TRBJ2-7; tentative D call: TRBD1 (6 bases). Germline loops: CDR1 MNHEY, CDR2 SMNVEV (reference sequence). Deletions cut 0 bases from V and 2 bases from J, with 11 bases between. There are 15 residues in the CDR3. The CDR3 spells CASSLSPTGPYEQYF. The CDR3 coding sequence is TGTGCCAGCAGTTTATCTCCGACAGGACCCTACGAGCAGTACTTC.

On this clonotype: Given a much more abundant clone one base away, this may be a read error. V is TRBV7-2 and J is TRBJ2-1, with D unclear. The CDR3 contains 13 residues. Germline-derived CDR1 and CDR2 are SGHTA and FQGNSA. CDR3 sequence reads: CASSLNSYNGQFF. CDR3 nucleotide sequence: TGTGCCAGCAGCTTAAACAGTTACAATGGGCAGTTCTTC.

J is TRBJ2-1 and V is TRBV6-6; D unclear. The CDR3 sequence is 16 residues long. The germline V gene has CDR1 MNHNY and CDR2 SVGAGI (reference sequence). V lost 0 bases and J 3 bases, leaving 12 bases between the germline ends. DNA for the CDR3: TGTGCCAGCAGTTACTCGACGCGTACGGACTACAATGAGCAGTTCTTC. Residues: CASSYSTRTDYNEQFF.

This clonotype has only a few counts. V usage is TRBV20-1 and J usage is TRBJ2-4, with D maybe TRBD2 (7 bases). V was cut by 6 bases and J by 5 bases, with 20 bases left in between. Germline V gene sequence: CDR1 DFQATT, CDR2 SNEGSKA (reference sequence). The CDR3 length is 15 residues. The CDR3, as DNA: TGCAGTGCCCCATCGGTGCGGGGGCGCGAAAACATTCAGTACTTC. Translating gives CSAPSVRGRENIQYF.

The gene calls are TRBV24-1 and TRBJ2-3; D assignment may be TRBD1 or TRBD2 (5 bases each). V was pared by 3 bases and J by 3 bases, with 9 bases between. The CDR3 consists of 14 residues. Germline V gene data show CDR1 as KGHDR and CDR2 as SFDVKD. CDR3 sequence (DNA): TGTGCCACCAGTGATGTGAGGGGTACAGATACGCAGTATTTT. It specifies CATSDVRGTDTQYF.

This chain joins TRBV12-3 or TRBV12-4 and TRBJ1-1; D ambiguous. CDR3 size: 12 residues. V shed 2 bases and J shed 3 bases, with 4 bases lying between them. The CDR3 region has the DNA TGTGCCAGCAGTTTAAGGGACACTGAAGCTTTCTTT. Its protein is CASSLRDTEAFF.

The CDR3 DNA sequence: TGCAGTGCCCAGAGGCTAGCGGCGATAAAAGACTACGAGCAGTACTTC. Protein: CSAQRLAAIKDYEQYF. The rearrangement uses TRBV20-1 and TRBJ2-7, with 7 bases identical to TRBD2. The germline gives CDR1 DFQATT, CDR2 SNEGSKA (reference sequence). Germline trimming cut 6 bases from V and 3 bases from J; bases unmatched to any gene: 17. The CDR3 consists of 16 residues.

In its sample, this clonotype was seen a few times. The rearrangement uses TRBV12-3 or TRBV12-4 and TRBJ2-5; 12 bases are a match to TRBD2. The end of the DNA aligns better with TRBJ2-7, so the J call may be wrong. The CDR3 spans 16 residues. The chain's CDR3 is CASSPTTSGRSPEQYF. Written as DNA, the CDR3 is TGTGCCAGCAGTCCGACCACTAGCGGGAGGTCTCCCGAGCAGTACTTC.

Ten or more counts support this clonotype. V gene TRBV7-2 combines with J gene TRBJ2-5, with a tentative D call TRBD1 (6 bases). Looked up from germline, CDR1 is SGHTA and CDR2 is FQGNSA. Trimming removed 1 base at V and 5 bases at J, with 11 bases between. This CDR3 spans 14 amino acids. The CDR3 protein is CASSLGTGTETQYF. The CDR3 region has the DNA TGTGCCAGCAGCTTAGGAACAGGGACGGAGACCCAGTACTTC.

This clonotype was counted only a few times. The chain links TRBV20-1 to TRBJ2-7; perhaps TRBD1 as D (6 bases). Trimming left V 1 base short and J 1 base short, with 17 bases between. Germline V lookup: CDR1 DFQATT, CDR2 SNEGSKA (reference sequence). This CDR3 contains 16 residues. In DNA, the CDR3 is TGCAGTGCTAGAGCATTATCGGACAGCAGGTCCTACGAGCAGTACTTC. It codes for CSARALSDSRSYEQYF.

The gene calls are TRBV7-2 and TRBJ2-5; 9 bases fit TRBD1. Trimming at V came to 1 base and at J to 0 bases, leaving 9 bases not matched to a gene. Germline V gene data show CDR1 as SGHTA and CDR2 as FQGNSA. The CDR3 totals 18 residues. CDR3 coding DNA: TGTGCCAGCAGCTTAGTAGGCGGGACAGGGAACAACCAAGAGACCCAGTACTTC. Protein: CASSLVGGTGNNQETQYF.

This clonotype was seen only a few times. J is TRBJ2-1 and V is TRBV4-3; TRBD2 matches at 11 bases. J was trimmed by 6 bases and V by 1 base; bases with no gene match: 14. CDR1 and CDR2 from the germline V gene are LGHNA and YSLEER. The CDR3 length is 19 residues. CDR3 sequence: CASSQGRILAGVSSNEQFF. Written as DNA, the CDR3 is TGCGCCAGCAGCCAAGGGAGGATACTAGCGGGAGTATCGTCCAATGAGCAGTTCTTC.

This chain joins TRBV11-1 and TRBJ1-1; D perhaps matches TRBD1 (6 bases). V shed 5 bases and J shed 1 base, with 14 bases lying between them. Germline CDR1 reads SGHAT; CDR2 reads FQDESV (reference sequence). The CDR3 extends over 15 amino acids. In DNA form, the CDR3 reads TGTGCCAGCAGCCCGATCGGACAGCAGAACACTGAAGCTTTCTTT. This codes for CASSPIGQQNTEAFF. Variable domain in full (rest from reference TRBV11-1 and TRBJ1-1): EAEVAQSPRYKITEKSQAVAFWCDPISGHATLYWYRQILGQGPELLVQFQDESVVDDSQLPKDRFSAERLKGVDSTLKIQPAELGDSAMYLCASSPIGQQNTEAFFGQGTRLTVV.

This chain connects TRBV28 to TRBJ2-7; TRBD1 matches 10 bases. With the DNA end fitting TRBJ2-5 better, the J assignment may be wrong. This CDR3 comprises 15 residues. Germline V gene lookup returns CDR1 MDHEN and CDR2 SYDVKM. The CDR3 loop is CASSLGDRGKETQYF. CDR3 nucleotides: TGTGCCAGCAGTTTGGGGGACAGGGGTAAGGAGACCCAGTACTTC.

The CDR3 reads CATAANGGVGETQYF. In nucleotides, the CDR3 is TGTGCCACCGCGGCCAATGGGGGAGTCGGGGAGACCCAGTACTTC. V gene TRBV24-1 combines with J gene TRBJ2-4; either TRBD1 or TRBD2 may supply D (5 bases each). The J call could be wrong; TRBJ2-5 is a better fit for the DNA end. CDR1 is KGHDR and CDR2 is SFDVKD in the germline V gene. This CDR3 has 15 amino acids.

V gene TRBV9 combines with J gene TRBJ2-5, with unresolved D. CDR1 and CDR2 (germline): SGDLS, YYNGEE. The CDR3 extends over 14 amino acids. Trimming stripped 0 bases from V and 11 bases from J, with 17 bases between. CDR3 in amino acids: CASSVAVGNNEQYF. The CDR3 DNA sequence: TGTGCCAGCAGCGTAGCTGTCGGAAACAATGAGCAGTACTTC.

The genes are TRBV29-1 and TRBJ1-2; 7 bases are shared with TRBD1. CDR3 length: 11 residues. The V segment lost 6 bases and the J segment 5 bases; nucleotides outside the gene matches: 3. Germline CDR1 is SQVTM and CDR2 is ANQGSEA. The CDR3 loop is CSVGGAYGYTF. CDR3 sequence (DNA): TGCAGCGTAGGGGGCGCGTATGGCTACACCTTC.

This clonotype was seen more than once but under ten times. The gene calls are TRBV7-8 and TRBJ1-1; perhaps TRBD1 as D (6 bases). The ends were cut back, 2 bases at V and 3 bases at J, with 13 bases in the middle. The CDR3 covers 15 residues. Germline values: CDR1 SGHVS, CDR2 FQNEAQ. The CDR3 sequence is CASSLMTGGDTEAFF. In DNA, the CDR3 is TGTGCCAGCAGCTTAATGACAGGCGGAGACACTGAAGCTTTCTTT.